The clone carrying this TCR beta chain came up a few times. The antigen is not known. Trimming took 1 base from V and 0 from J, leaving 16 bases between them. From germline, CDR1 is LGHNA and CDR2 YSLEER. CDR3 length: 18 residues. Assay used: immunoSEQ multiplex PCR; TCRdb lists only in-frame clones, some missing. The sample yields about 87,000 clones, approximately 86% seen once. Enrolled patients, whose metastatic non-small-cell lung cancer was chemo-refractory, received focal radiation plus CTLA-4 blockade with ipilimumab. This sample was taken from a study of radiotherapy plus CTLA-4 blockade in lung cancer. The study, taken as a whole, reports: Increased serum interferon-beta after radiation also reportedly predicted response strongly.

The TCR sequence derives from a human donor with non-small cell lung cancer that progressed on radiotherapy plus ipilimumab. The specimen was peripheral blood, collected from a patient treated with radiotherapy plus ipilimumab. The V and J genes are TRBV4-3 and TRBJ1-3, with D tentatively TRBD1 (5 bases). Here the CDR3 DNA reads TGCGCCAGCAGCCAAGGAACTGCGGGGCTCTACTCTGGAAACACCATATATTTT. Translation gives CASSQGTAGLYSGNTIYF.